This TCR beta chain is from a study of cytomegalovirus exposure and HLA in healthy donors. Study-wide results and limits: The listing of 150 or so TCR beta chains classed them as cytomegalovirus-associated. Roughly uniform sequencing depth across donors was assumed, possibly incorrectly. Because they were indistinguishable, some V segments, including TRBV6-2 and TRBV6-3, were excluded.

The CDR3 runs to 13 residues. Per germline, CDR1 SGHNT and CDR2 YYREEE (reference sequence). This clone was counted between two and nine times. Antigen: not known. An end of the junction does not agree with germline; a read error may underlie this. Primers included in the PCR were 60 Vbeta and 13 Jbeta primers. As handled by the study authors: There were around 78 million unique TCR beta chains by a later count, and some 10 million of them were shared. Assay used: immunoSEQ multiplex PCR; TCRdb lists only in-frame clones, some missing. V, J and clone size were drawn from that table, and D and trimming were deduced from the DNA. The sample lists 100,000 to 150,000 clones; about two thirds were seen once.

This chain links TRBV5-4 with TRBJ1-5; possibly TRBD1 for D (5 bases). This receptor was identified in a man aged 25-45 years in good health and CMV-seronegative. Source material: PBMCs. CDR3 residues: CASSFQGNQPQHF. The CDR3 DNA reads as TGTGCCAGCAGCTTTCAGGGCAACCAGCCCCAGCATTTT.